This is a list of T cell receptor beta chains from one sample in a study of blood T cell repertoires in COVID-19. Sequencing was performed with immunoSEQ multiplex PCR; in TCRdb, only in-frame clones are kept and a portion is missing. The table lists around 300,000 clones, around nine tenths of them singletons. Specimen: PBMCs or T cells enriched from blood (not recorded which). These receptors originate from a woman between 40 and 55 years old who had recovered from COVID-19. Both conserved end residues are part of each CDR3. Fields, in order: V gene, D gene, clone size, J gene, CDR3 protein, CDR3 DNA. The D gene is left open where the match is weak. A row's size may be missing; if present it is once, few, many or a size class.

V gene: TRBV30
D gene: .
clone size: .
J gene: TRBJ1-6
CDR3 protein: CAWSTNYGESPLHF
CDR3 DNA: TGTGCCTGGAGTACCAACTATGGTGAATCACCCCTCCACTTT

V gene: TRBV2
D gene: .
clone size: few
J gene: TRBJ1-1
CDR3 protein: CASSSSGNTEAFF
CDR3 DNA: TGTGCCAGCAGTTCCTCCGGGAACACTGAAGCTTTCTTT

V gene: TRBV9
D gene: TRBD1
clone size: .
J gene: TRBJ1-1
CDR3 protein: CASSARTGGTEAFF
CDR3 DNA: TGTGCCAGCAGCGCACGGACAGGGGGCACTGAAGCTTTCTTT

V gene: TRBV2
D gene: TRBD1
clone size: .
J gene: TRBJ1-2
CDR3 protein: CASNRDRDMDGYTF
CDR3 DNA: TGTGCCAGCAACCGGGACAGGGATATGGATGGCTACACCTTC

V gene: TRBV11-2
D gene: .
clone size: .
J gene: TRBJ1-1
CDR3 protein: CASSLSIIRNTEAFF
CDR3 DNA: TGTGCCAGCAGCCTTAGTATAATCCGGAACACTGAAGCTTTCTTT

V gene: TRBV3-1/TRBV3-2
D gene: .
clone size: once
J gene: TRBJ1-1
CDR3 protein: CASSQVRGFTEAFF
CDR3 DNA: TGTGCCAGCAGCCAAGTCCGCGGGTTCACTGAAGCTTTCTTT

V gene: TRBV6-1
D gene: .
clone size: .
J gene: TRBJ1-1
CDR3 protein: CASSARKGANMNTEAFF
CDR3 DNA: TGTGCCAGCAGTGCCCGCAAAGGGGCGAACATGAACACTGAAGCTTTCTTT

V gene: TRBV7-2
D gene: .
clone size: .
J gene: TRBJ2-2
CDR3 protein: CASSSFVYLNTGELFF
CDR3 DNA: TGTGCCAGCAGCTCTTTTGTTTACTTGAACACCGGGGAGCTGTTTTTT

V gene: TRBV2
D gene: TRBD1
clone size: few
J gene: TRBJ1-2
CDR3 protein: CASSGQGAAGYTF
CDR3 DNA: TGTGCCAGCAGTGGACAGGGGGCTGCTGGCTACACCTTC

V gene: TRBV7-2
D gene: .
clone size: .
J gene: TRBJ1-4
CDR3 protein: CASSPSVTNEKLFF
CDR3 DNA: TGTGCCAGCAGCCCGAGTGTGACTAATGAAAAACTGTTTTTT

V gene: TRBV5-4
D gene: TRBD2
clone size: .
J gene: TRBJ2-7
CDR3 protein: CASSQPSGDTYEQYF
CDR3 DNA: TGTGCCAGCAGCCAACCTAGCGGGGATACCTACGAGCAGTACTTC

V gene: TRBV6-5
D gene: .
clone size: .
J gene: TRBJ1-5
CDR3 protein: CASRWGGGNQPQHF
CDR3 DNA: TGTGCCAGCCGATGGGGAGGTGGCAATCAGCCCCAGCATTTT

V gene: TRBV19
D gene: TRBD1
clone size: .
J gene: TRBJ1-1
CDR3 protein: CASSRTGGITEAFF
CDR3 DNA: TGTGCCAGTAGTCGGACAGGGGGCATCACTGAAGCTTTCTTT

V gene: TRBV7-2
D gene: TRBD2
clone size: .
J gene: TRBJ2-7
CDR3 protein: CASSLVTGGGEQYF
CDR3 DNA: TGTGCCAGCAGCCTCGTCACGGGAGGGGGCGAGCAGTACTTC

V gene: TRBV5-4
D gene: TRBD2
clone size: .
J gene: TRBJ2-7
CDR3 protein: CASSRAGTSVIYEQYF
CDR3 DNA: TGTGCCAGCAGCCGGGCCGGGACTAGCGTAATCTACGAGCAGTACTTC

V gene: TRBV7-8
D gene: .
clone size: .
J gene: TRBJ1-5
CDR3 protein: CASSPRGTPGQPQHF
CDR3 DNA: TGTGCCAGCAGCCCAAGAGGGACTCCAGGTCAGCCCCAGCATTTT

V gene: TRBV5-6
D gene: .
clone size: .
J gene: TRBJ2-7
CDR3 protein: CASSFLIEAGPREQYF
CDR3 DNA: TGTGCCAGCAGCTTTTTGATTGAGGCGGGGCCTCGGGAGCAGTACTTC

V gene: TRBV30
D gene: TRBD1
clone size: once
J gene: TRBJ1-5
CDR3 protein: CAWSVRTGEDQPQHF
CDR3 DNA: TGTGCCTGGAGTGTAAGGACAGGGGAGGATCAGCCCCAGCATTTT

V gene: TRBV21-1
D gene: .
clone size: .
J gene: TRBJ2-7
CDR3 protein: CASSPGQGSSYEQYF
CDR3 DNA: TGTGCCAGCAGTCCTGGACAGGGGAGCTCCTACGAGCAGTACTTC

V gene: TRBV2
D gene: TRBD2
clone size: .
J gene: TRBJ2-2
CDR3 protein: CASTGASGGTGELFF
CDR3 DNA: TGTGCCTCTACTGGGGCTAGCGGGGGCACCGGGGAGCTGTTTTTT

V gene: TRBV30
D gene: TRBD1
clone size: .
J gene: TRBJ2-3
CDR3 protein: CAWSEGQGRADTQYF
CDR3 DNA: TGTGCCTGGAGTGAGGGACAGGGACGGGCAGATACGCAGTATTTT

V gene: TRBV9
D gene: .
clone size: few
J gene: TRBJ1-2
CDR3 protein: CASSPGDDRAFLGYTF
CDR3 DNA: TGTGCCAGCAGCCCGGGGGATGACAGAGCCTTTCTTGGCTACACCTTC

V gene: TRBV10-2
D gene: .
clone size: .
J gene: TRBJ1-2
CDR3 protein: CASSESTLDYGYTF
CDR3 DNA: TGCGCCAGCAGTGAGTCGACTCTGGACTATGGCTACACCTTC

V gene: TRBV7-8
D gene: TRBD1
clone size: .
J gene: TRBJ1-2
CDR3 protein: CASSSRGQLLNYGYTF
CDR3 DNA: TGTGCCAGCAGCTCCCGGGGACAGTTGTTAAACTATGGCTACACCTTC

V gene: TRBV6-6
D gene: TRBD1
clone size: .
J gene: TRBJ1-2
CDR3 protein: CASSAGTAHLGYTF
CDR3 DNA: TGTGCCAGCAGTGCCGGGACAGCACATCTTGGCTACACCTTC

V gene: TRBV18
D gene: TRBD1
clone size: .
J gene: TRBJ1-1
CDR3 protein: CASSLRDRDGKAEAFF
CDR3 DNA: TGTGCCAGCTCACTGAGAGACAGGGATGGCAAAGCTGAAGCTTTCTTT

V gene: TRBV7-2
D gene: TRBD1
clone size: .
J gene: TRBJ1-2
CDR3 protein: CAKGQGALKGYGYTF
CDR3 DNA: TGTGCCAAAGGACAGGGGGCGCTTAAGGGCTATGGCTACACCTTC

V gene: TRBV2
D gene: .
clone size: .
J gene: TRBJ1-2
CDR3 protein: CASSAGTPPDGYTF
CDR3 DNA: TGTGCCAGCAGTGCCGGGACACCTCCGGATGGCTACACCTTC

V gene: TRBV5-1
D gene: .
clone size: .
J gene: TRBJ2-7
CDR3 protein: CASSPNRGTGNEQYF
CDR3 DNA: TGCGCCAGCAGCCCCAACCGTGGTACAGGGAACGAGCAGTACTTC

V gene: TRBV19
D gene: TRBD1
clone size: .
J gene: TRBJ1-1
CDR3 protein: CASRTGANTEAFF
CDR3 DNA: TGTGCCAGTAGAACAGGGGCGAACACTGAAGCTTTCTTT

V gene: TRBV11-3
D gene: TRBD2
clone size: .
J gene: TRBJ2-3
CDR3 protein: CASSTGTSGGAGTDTQYF
CDR3 DNA: TGTGCCAGCAGCACCGGGACTAGCGGGGGGGCTGGCACAGATACGCAGTATTTT

V gene: TRBV7-9
D gene: .
clone size: once
J gene: TRBJ1-1
CDR3 protein: CASSLGQEVPEAFF
CDR3 DNA: TGTGCCAGCAGCTTAGGACAGGAGGTCCCTGAAGCTTTCTTT

V gene: TRBV10-3
D gene: TRBD2
clone size: .
J gene: TRBJ2-3
CDR3 protein: CAISGFSGGATDTQYF
CDR3 DNA: TGTGCCATCAGTGGATTTAGCGGGGGGGCTACAGATACGCAGTATTTT

V gene: TRBV5-1
D gene: TRBD2
clone size: .
J gene: TRBJ2-3
CDR3 protein: CASSLGLAPLGTDTQYF
CDR3 DNA: TGCGCCAGCAGCTTGGGACTAGCGCCTTTGGGCACAGATACGCAGTATTTT

V gene: TRBV5-1
D gene: TRBD1
clone size: .
J gene: TRBJ2-2
CDR3 protein: CASSFSGQGNTGELFF
CDR3 DNA: TGCGCCAGCAGCTTTTCGGGACAGGGTAACACCGGGGAGCTGTTTTTT

V gene: TRBV14
D gene: .
clone size: .
J gene: TRBJ2-7
CDR3 protein: CASSQGGTLRYEQYF
CDR3 DNA: TGTGCCAGCAGCCAAGGTGGGACACTACGCTACGAGCAGTACTTC

V gene: TRBV5-1
D gene: TRBD1
clone size: once
J gene: TRBJ1-2
CDR3 protein: CASRPGTGETYGYTF
CDR3 DNA: TGCGCCAGCAGGCCCGGGACAGGCGAAACTTATGGCTACACCTTC

V gene: TRBV4-1
D gene: TRBD1
clone size: once
J gene: TRBJ2-7
CDR3 protein: CASSPDRGRLYEQYF
CDR3 DNA: TGCGCCAGCAGCCCCGACAGGGGAAGGCTCTACGAGCAGTACTTC

V gene: TRBV19
D gene: TRBD2
clone size: .
J gene: TRBJ2-1
CDR3 protein: CASSIHTSGSNEQFF
CDR3 DNA: TGTGCCAGTAGTATACACACTAGCGGGAGCAATGAGCAGTTCTTC

V gene: TRBV6-2/TRBV6-3
D gene: .
clone size: .
J gene: TRBJ2-7
CDR3 protein: CASSYLSGYEQYF
CDR3 DNA: TGTGCCAGCAGTTACCTTTCAGGGTACGAGCAGTACTTC

V gene: TRBV28
D gene: .
clone size: .
J gene: TRBJ2-7
CDR3 protein: CASSSRQSGFYEQYF
CDR3 DNA: TGTGCCAGCAGTTCAAGACAGTCGGGTTTCTACGAGCAGTACTTC

V gene: TRBV29-1
D gene: .
clone size: few
J gene: TRBJ1-5
CDR3 protein: CSVEDNSSGPQHF
CDR3 DNA: TGCAGCGTTGAAGATAATAGTTCAGGGCCCCAGCATTTT

V gene: TRBV2
D gene: TRBD1
clone size: .
J gene: TRBJ1-5
CDR3 protein: CASSVGQALNQPQHF
CDR3 DNA: TGTGCCAGCAGCGTGGGACAGGCCTTGAATCAGCCCCAGCATTTT

V gene: TRBV5-1
D gene: .
clone size: once
J gene: TRBJ2-2
CDR3 protein: CASSSRTANTGELFF
CDR3 DNA: TGCGCCAGCAGCTCCCGGACAGCGAACACCGGGGAGCTGTTTTTT

V gene: TRBV7-9
D gene: .
clone size: .
J gene: TRBJ1-4
CDR3 protein: CASSFRSAEKLFF
CDR3 DNA: TGTGCCAGCAGCTTTAGAAGCGCTGAAAAACTGTTTTTT

V gene: TRBV18
D gene: .
clone size: .
J gene: TRBJ1-1
CDR3 protein: CASSPPGRGENTEAFF
CDR3 DNA: TGTGCCAGCTCACCCCCCGGGCGGGGGGAGAACACTGAAGCTTTCTTT

V gene: TRBV5-1
D gene: TRBD1
clone size: .
J gene: TRBJ2-1
CDR3 protein: CASSQGQGPYNEQFF
CDR3 DNA: TGCGCCAGCAGCCAAGGACAGGGGCCCTACAATGAGCAGTTCTTC

V gene: TRBV9
D gene: TRBD2
clone size: .
J gene: TRBJ2-7
CDR3 protein: CASSVGTSISGRMYYEQYF
CDR3 DNA: TGTGCCAGCAGCGTAGGAACTTCCATTAGCGGGAGGATGTACTACGAGCAGTACTTC

V gene: TRBV5-4
D gene: .
clone size: .
J gene: TRBJ2-7
CDR3 protein: CASSFSGGNSYEQYF
CDR3 DNA: TGTGCCAGCAGCTTTAGTGGGGGCAACTCCTACGAGCAGTACTTC

V gene: TRBV19
D gene: .
clone size: few
J gene: TRBJ1-6
CDR3 protein: CASSISGANSPLHF
CDR3 DNA: TGTGCCAGTAGTATTTCTGGAGCTAATTCACCCCTCCACTTT

V gene: TRBV6-5
D gene: TRBD1
clone size: .
J gene: TRBJ2-2
CDR3 protein: CASSTGGSGTGELFF
CDR3 DNA: TGTGCCAGCAGCACAGGGGGCTCGGGAACCGGGGAGCTGTTTTTT

V gene: TRBV28
D gene: .
clone size: .
J gene: TRBJ2-1
CDR3 protein: CASSTGLHEQFF
CDR3 DNA: TGTGCCAGCAGCACGGGACTCCATGAGCAGTTCTTC

V gene: TRBV5-1
D gene: TRBD2
clone size: .
J gene: TRBJ2-7
CDR3 protein: CASSLVSGGSYEQYF
CDR3 DNA: TGCGCCAGCAGCTTGGTTAGCGGGGGATCCTACGAGCAGTACTTC

V gene: TRBV18
D gene: TRBD1
clone size: .
J gene: TRBJ1-2
CDR3 protein: CASSPGGGTYGYTF
CDR3 DNA: TGTGCCAGCTCCCCGGGAGGGGGCACCTATGGCTACACCTTC

V gene: TRBV19
D gene: TRBD1
clone size: .
J gene: TRBJ1-5
CDR3 protein: CASSIRGGFRSNQPQHF
CDR3 DNA: TGTGCCAGTAGTATAAGAGGGGGCTTTAGGAGCAATCAGCCCCAGCATTTT